One and the same sample provided the 3 T cell receptor beta chains below, sequenced in a study of cytomegalovirus exposure and HLA in healthy donors. Primers: 60 Vbeta forward and 13 Jbeta reverse. Method: immunoSEQ multiplex PCR; TCRdb's copy keeps in-frame clones and lacks some. The table includes some 180,000 clones, around 75% detected once. The sequenced material came from PBMCs. All receptors come from a male donor in good health and CMV-seronegative.

The gene calls are TRBV9 and TRBJ2-7, with 9 bases that match TRBD1. The V gene end was trimmed by 3 bases and the J gene end by 4 bases; junction bases not matched to a gene: 11. CDR3 length: 16 residues. Germline lookup yields CDR1 SGDLS and CDR2 YYNGEE. For the CDR3, the DNA is TGTGCCAGCAGCGCTAACTCCGGGACAGGGTCTTACGAGCAGTACTTC. This encodes CASSANSGTGSYEQYF.

CDR3: CASRSGQRNEQFF. CDR3 in DNA: TGTGCCAGCAGATCGGGACAGCGCAATGAGCAGTTCTTC. The chain joins TRBV11-2 to TRBJ2-1; TRBD1 matches at 7 bases. CDR3 length: 13 amino acids. V shed 6 bases and J 6 bases; nucleotides not matched to a gene: 5. CDR1 is SGHAT and CDR2 is FQNNGV in the germline V gene.

This chain links TRBV27 with TRBJ1-2, with a weak D call TRBD1 (5 bases). CDR1 is MNHEY, CDR2 SMNVEV, per germline (reference sequence). The CDR3 covers 16 residues. The germline V and J ends were trimmed by 5 bases and 5 bases, with 21 bases remaining between them. The CDR3 loop is CASSPSSDIRQYGYTF. The CDR3 DNA is TGTGCCAGCAGTCCGTCCTCGGACATTCGCCAATATGGCTACACCTTC.